A selection of T cell receptor beta chains follows, all from one sample in a study of T cell repertoires in cytomegalovirus infection. TCRdb used MiXCR to reprocess the reads, holding one entry per CDR3 protein. The table has around 530,000 distinct CDR3 sequences, around a quarter seen once. Sequenced input: PBMCs. Every receptor here comes from a human donor in good health (CMV status not recorded). Some clones in this sample may be carry-over from other donors' samples. Both conserved end residues are part of each CDR3. A D gene is named only where the DNA matches it firmly. For some rows the clone size is stated as once, few or many, or as a class when expanded; others skip it.

D	size	V	J	DNA	CDR3
-	-	TRBV5-4	TRBJ2-3	TGTGCCAGCAGCTTGGTTGCAGGTCGTCCCGATACGCAGTATTTT	CASSLVAGRPDTQYF
TRBD2	many	TRBV7-2	TRBJ2-3	TGTGCCAGCAGCACTAGCGGGATGGGCACAGATACGCAGTATTTT	CASSTSGMGTDTQYF
-	few	TRBV7-9	TRBJ2-6	TGTGCCAGCTCCCGGGACGCATCTTCTGGGGCCAACGTCCTGACTTTC	CASSRDASSGANVLTF
TRBD2	-	TRBV4-1	TRBJ2-5	TGCGCCAGCAGCTCAACTAGCGGGACCCCAGAGACCCAGTACTTC	CASSSTSGTPETQYF
TRBD1	-	TRBV6-2/TRBV6-3	TRBJ1-1	TGTGCCAGCAGTTACCACTTCCCGGGACAGGGGTGGAACACTGAAGCTTTCTTT	CASSYHFPGQGWNTEAFF
-	few	TRBV19	TRBJ2-1	TGTGCCAGTAGCCAGACTACTTCTAGGTCTGAGCAGTTCTTC	CASSQTTSRSEQFF
-	-	TRBV6-1	TRBJ1-4	TGTGCCAGCAGCAACAGGATAACTAATGAAAAACTGTTTTTT	CASSNRITNEKLFF
-	-	TRBV6-2/TRBV6-3	TRBJ1-1	TGTGCCAGCAGTCACGGGACCCTCCCCGGAGACACTGAAGCTTTCTTT	CASSHGTLPGDTEAFF
TRBD2	-	TRBV18	TRBJ2-1	TGTGCCAGCTCCCTCAGGACTAGCGGGAACTACAATGAGCAGTTCTTC	CASSLRTSGNYNEQFF
TRBD1	-	TRBV18	TRBJ1-2	TGTGCCAGCTCAGAACAGGGGGACTCTGGCTACACCTTC	CASSEQGDSGYTF
TRBD1	-	TRBV5-6	TRBJ1-6	TGTGCCAGCAGCTTCACCGGGACAGAGAATTCACCCCTCCACTTT	CASSFTGTENSPLHF
TRBD2	few	TRBV7-9	TRBJ2-5	TGTGCCAGCAGCGCACCTAGTGCGCGGGAGAGGGAGACCCAGTACTTC	CASSAPSARERETQYF
TRBD2	-	TRBV24-1	TRBJ2-1	TGTGCCACCAGTGATGTCCCGACTAGCGGGAGTCAGTTCTTC	CATSDVPTSGSQFF
-	-	TRBV24-1	TRBJ1-2	TGTGCCACCAGTGACCAGGACAGCTATGGCTACACCTTC	CATSDQDSYGYTF
TRBD1	-	TRBV5-6	TRBJ1-4	TGTGCCAGCATCAGACAGGGGGCGGAGGAAAAACTGTTTTTT	CASIRQGAEEKLFF
-	-	TRBV4-3	TRBJ2-3	TGCGCCAGCAGCCAAGGAGGGCCCCCCACAGATACACAGTATTTT	CASSQGGPPTDTQYF
TRBD2	many	TRBV7-8	TRBJ2-7	TGTGCCAGCAGACCCATAGCGGGAGGGTCCTACGAGCAGTACTTC	CASRPIAGGSYEQYF
-	-	TRBV7-9	TRBJ2-1	TGTGCCAGCAGCTTAAGGCGGGACTTCGCTGTGAATGAGCAGTTCTTC	CASSLRRDFAVNEQFF
TRBD2	-	TRBV6-6	TRBJ2-1	TGTGCCAGCAGTCGGACTAGCGGGAATCCCGATTACAATGAGCAGTTCTTC	CASSRTSGNPDYNEQFF
TRBD2	few	TRBV7-6	TRBJ2-1	TGTGCCAGCAGCCAACGGGGGGTTCAGTTCTTC	CASSQRGVQFF
-	-	TRBV28	TRBJ1-6	TGTGCCAGCAGTCCGCGGCGCCAGGGCCCAAGCTCCTATAATTCACCCCTCCACTTT	CASSPRRQGPSSYNSPLHF
TRBD2	few	TRBV24-1	TRBJ2-1	TGTGCCACCAGTGCGGCGGGAGTGGATGAGCAGTTCTTC	CATSAAGVDEQFF
-	-	TRBV10-3	TRBJ1-2	TGTGCCACCCGCCACGGGTTGGTAAGAACTGACTATGGCTACACCTTC	CATRHGLVRTDYGYTF
-	-	TRBV12-3/TRBV12-4	TRBJ1-1	TGTGCCAGCAGTTTAGCGGGCCCCTCGAACACTGAAGCTTTCTTT	CASSLAGPSNTEAFF
-	-	TRBV29-1	TRBJ2-7	TGCAGCGTTGAAGTAGGGGGAGGGGGGAGCGAGCAGTACTTC	CSVEVGGGGSEQYF
-	many	TRBV20-1	TRBJ2-4	TGCAGTGCTAGTGGCGGGGCTTGGGACAAAAACATTCAGTACTTC	CSASGGAWDKNIQYF
TRBD2	-	TRBV20-1	TRBJ2-3	TGCAGTGCCCTCCCGGCTAGCGGGAGTAATACGCAGTATTTT	CSALPASGSNTQYF
-	-	TRBV5-6	TRBJ2-5	TGTGCCAGCAGCCCGGAGAACCAAGAGACCCAGTACTTC	CASSPENQETQYF
TRBD2	few	TRBV9	TRBJ2-7	TGTGCCAGCAGCGTAAGATCGACTAGCGGGATTTACGAGCAGTACTTC	CASSVRSTSGIYEQYF
TRBD2	few	TRBV7-2	TRBJ2-5	TGTGCCAGCGGCGTCGGGACTAGCGGGGGAGAGACCCAGTACTTC	CASGVGTSGGETQYF
TRBD2	-	TRBV29-1	TRBJ2-5	TGCAGCGTTACTAGCGGTGAAGAGACCCAGTACTTC	CSVTSGEETQYF
-	many	TRBV7-2	TRBJ2-3	TGTGCCAGCAGCTTAGGGGATCCAGTAGATACGCAGTATTTT	CASSLGDPVDTQYF
-	-	TRBV28	TRBJ1-6	TGTGCCAGCAGTTTTATGGTTCGCGGGCTCGACTTT	CASSFMVRGLDF
TRBD2	many	TRBV7-2	TRBJ2-2	TGTGCCAGCAGCCCCGCTAGCGGGAGGGCAACCGGGGAGCTGTTTTTT	CASSPASGRATGELFF
TRBD2	many	TRBV7-2	TRBJ2-3	TGTGCCAGCAGCTTGAATAGCGGGGGGGATACGCAGTATTTT	CASSLNSGGDTQYF
TRBD1	few	TRBV20-1	TRBJ1-1	TGCAGTGCCAGGATCAGGTTGACAGGGGCGATAAACACTGAAGCTTTCTTT	CSARIRLTGAINTEAFF